This T cell receptor beta chain emerged from a study of cytomegalovirus exposure and HLA in healthy donors. The overall study: Earlier results showed 90 million to 130 million unique TCR beta sequences derived from roughly 190 million T cells.

The CDR3 spans 13 residues. V was cut by 6 bases and J by 1 base, with 9 bases left in between. Germline V gene sequence: CDR1 SGHVS, CDR2 FQNEAQ. The PCR used 60 Vbeta and 13 Jbeta primers. Measured with immunoSEQ multiplex PCR; TCRdb has only the in-frame clones, and not every one. The table has more than 30,000 clones, around 70% seen once. The V and J genes are TRBV7-8 and TRBJ1-1; the D gene is possibly TRBD1 (6 bases). The receptor was derived from a young man in good health and CMV-seronegative. The sample was PBMCs. This chain's CDR3 is CASSQQGNTEAFF. DNA for the CDR3: TGTGCCAGCAGTCAACAGGGGAACACTGAAGCTTTCTTT.